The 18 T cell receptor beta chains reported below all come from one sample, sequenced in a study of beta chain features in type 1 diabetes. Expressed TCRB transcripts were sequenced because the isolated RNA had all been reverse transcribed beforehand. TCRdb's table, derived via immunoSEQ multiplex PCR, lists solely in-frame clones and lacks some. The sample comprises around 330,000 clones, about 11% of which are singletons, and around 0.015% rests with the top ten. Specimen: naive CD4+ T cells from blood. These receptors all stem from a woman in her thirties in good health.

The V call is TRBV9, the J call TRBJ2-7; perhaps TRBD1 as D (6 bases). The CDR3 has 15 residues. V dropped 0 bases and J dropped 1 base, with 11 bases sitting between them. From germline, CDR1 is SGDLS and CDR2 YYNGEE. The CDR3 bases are TGTGCCAGCAGCGTAGGGGGGACAATATCCTACGAGCAGTACTTC. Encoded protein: CASSVGGTISYEQYF. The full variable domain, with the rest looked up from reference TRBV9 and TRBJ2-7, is DSGVTQTPKHLITATGQRVTLRCSPRSGDLSVYWYQQSLDQGLQFLIQYYNGEERAKGNILERFSAQQFPDLHSELNLSSLELGDSALYFCASSVGGTISYEQYFGPGTRLTVT.

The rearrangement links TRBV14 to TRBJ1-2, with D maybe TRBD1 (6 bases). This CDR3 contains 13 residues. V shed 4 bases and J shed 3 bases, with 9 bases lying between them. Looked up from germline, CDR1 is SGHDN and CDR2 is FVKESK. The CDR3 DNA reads TGTGCCAGCAGCCCAGGGGCGGACTATGGCTACACCTTC. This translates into CASSPGADYGYTF.

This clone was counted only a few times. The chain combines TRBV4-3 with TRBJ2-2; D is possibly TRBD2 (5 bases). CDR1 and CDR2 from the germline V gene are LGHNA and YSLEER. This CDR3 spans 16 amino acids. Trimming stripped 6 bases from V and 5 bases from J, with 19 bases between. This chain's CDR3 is CASSRNTATRTGELFF. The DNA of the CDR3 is TGCGCCAGCAGTCGGAATACGGCTACTAGGACCGGGGAGCTGTTTTTT.

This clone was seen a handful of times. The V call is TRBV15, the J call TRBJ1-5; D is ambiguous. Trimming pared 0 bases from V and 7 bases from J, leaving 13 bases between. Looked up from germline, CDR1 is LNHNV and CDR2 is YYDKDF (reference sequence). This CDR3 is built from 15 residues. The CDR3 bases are TGTGCCACCAGCAGAGATAATCCCGGCGGGCAGCCCCAGCATTTT. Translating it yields CATSRDNPGGQPQHF.

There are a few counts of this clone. CDR3 protein: CASSRGGTSGPLEQYF. Here the CDR3 DNA reads TGTGCCAGCAGCCGAGGAGGGACTAGCGGCCCGTTGGAGCAGTACTTC. The chain uses TRBV4-2 and TRBJ2-7; the match to TRBD2 covers 11 bases. V lost 4 bases and J lost 7; bases outside the gene matches: 12. The germline V gene encodes CDR1 LGHNA and CDR2 YNFKEQ. The CDR3 has 16 residues.

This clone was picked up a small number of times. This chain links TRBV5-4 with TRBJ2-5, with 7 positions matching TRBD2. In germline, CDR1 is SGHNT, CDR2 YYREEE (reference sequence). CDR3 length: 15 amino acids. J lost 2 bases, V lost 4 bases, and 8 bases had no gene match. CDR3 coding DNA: TGTGCCAGCAGCAGCACGGAGGGACTACAAGAGACCCAGTACTTC. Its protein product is CASSSTEGLQETQYF. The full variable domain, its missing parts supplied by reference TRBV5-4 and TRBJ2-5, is ETGVTQSPTHLIKTRGQQVTLRCSSQSGHNTVSWYQQALGQGPQFIFQYYREEENGRGNFPPRFSGLQFPNYSSELNVNALELDDSALYLCASSSTEGLQETQYFGPGTRLLVL.

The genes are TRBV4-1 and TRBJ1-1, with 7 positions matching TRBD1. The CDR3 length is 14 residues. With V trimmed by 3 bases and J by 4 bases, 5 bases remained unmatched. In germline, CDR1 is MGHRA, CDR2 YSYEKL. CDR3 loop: CASSHPGGTTEAFF. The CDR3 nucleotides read TGCGCCAGCAGCCATCCAGGGGGAACCACTGAAGCTTTCTTT.

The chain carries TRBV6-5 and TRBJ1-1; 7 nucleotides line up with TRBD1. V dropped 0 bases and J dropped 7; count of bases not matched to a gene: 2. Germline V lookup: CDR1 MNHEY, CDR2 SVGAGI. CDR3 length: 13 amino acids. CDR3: CASSYSTGIEAFF. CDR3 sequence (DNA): TGTGCCAGCAGTTACTCGACAGGGATTGAAGCTTTCTTT.

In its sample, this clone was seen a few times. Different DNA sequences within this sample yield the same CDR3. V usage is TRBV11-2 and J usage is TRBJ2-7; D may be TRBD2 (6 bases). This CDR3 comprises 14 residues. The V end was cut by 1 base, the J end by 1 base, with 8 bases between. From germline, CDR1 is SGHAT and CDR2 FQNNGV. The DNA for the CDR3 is TGTGCCAGCAGCTTAGTGGGGGGTTCCTACGAGCAGTACTTC. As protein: CASSLVGGSYEQYF.

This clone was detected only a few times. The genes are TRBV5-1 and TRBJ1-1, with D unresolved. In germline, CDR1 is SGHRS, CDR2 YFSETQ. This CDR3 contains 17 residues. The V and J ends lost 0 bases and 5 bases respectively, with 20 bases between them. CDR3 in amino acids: CASSLVPSTKARTEAFF. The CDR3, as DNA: TGCGCCAGCAGCTTGGTCCCATCCACGAAGGCGCGGACTGAAGCTTTCTTT.

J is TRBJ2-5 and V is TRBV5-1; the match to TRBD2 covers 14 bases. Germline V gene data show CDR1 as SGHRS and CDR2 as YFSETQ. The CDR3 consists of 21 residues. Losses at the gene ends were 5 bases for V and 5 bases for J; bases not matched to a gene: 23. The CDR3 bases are TGCGCCAGCAGATTTACCGGGACTAGCGGGAGTGTGTTTGCTCAGGGGGAGACCCAGTACTTC. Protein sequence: CASRFTGTSGSVFAQGETQYF.

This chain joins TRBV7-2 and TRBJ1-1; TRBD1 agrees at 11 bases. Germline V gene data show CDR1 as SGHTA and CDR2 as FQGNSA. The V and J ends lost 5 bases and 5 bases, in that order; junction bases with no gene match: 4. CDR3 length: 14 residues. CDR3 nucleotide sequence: TGTGCCAGCAGCCCGGACAGGGGGCTTACTGAAGCTTTCTTT. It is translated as CASSPDRGLTEAFF.

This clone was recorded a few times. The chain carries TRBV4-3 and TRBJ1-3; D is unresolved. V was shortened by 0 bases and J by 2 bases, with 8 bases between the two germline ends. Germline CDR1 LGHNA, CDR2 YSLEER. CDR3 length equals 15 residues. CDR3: CASSQDKTTGNTIYF. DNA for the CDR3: TGCGCCAGCAGCCAAGATAAGACAACTGGAAACACCATATATTTT.

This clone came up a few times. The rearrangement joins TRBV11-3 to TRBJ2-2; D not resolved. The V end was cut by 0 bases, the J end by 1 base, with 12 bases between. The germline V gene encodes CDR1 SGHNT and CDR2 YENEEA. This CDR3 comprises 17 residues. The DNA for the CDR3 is TGTGCCAGCAGCTTAGAATTGTTGGGCCAGAACACCGGGGAGCTGTTTTTT. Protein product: CASSLELLGQNTGELFF.

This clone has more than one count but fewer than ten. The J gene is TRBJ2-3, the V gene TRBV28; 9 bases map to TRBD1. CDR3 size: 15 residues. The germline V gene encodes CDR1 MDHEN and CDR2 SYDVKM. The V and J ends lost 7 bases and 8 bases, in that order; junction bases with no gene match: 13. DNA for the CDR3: TGTGCCAGCAAAGAGGGACAGGGACGTTTTGGTACGCAGTATTTT. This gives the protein CASKEGQGRFGTQYF.

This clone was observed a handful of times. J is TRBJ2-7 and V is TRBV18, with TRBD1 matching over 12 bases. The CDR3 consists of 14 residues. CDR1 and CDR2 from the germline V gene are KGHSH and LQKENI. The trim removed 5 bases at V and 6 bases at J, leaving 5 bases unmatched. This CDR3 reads CASSVGQGAFEQYF. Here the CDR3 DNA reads TGTGCCAGCTCAGTGGGACAGGGGGCTTTCGAGCAGTACTTC. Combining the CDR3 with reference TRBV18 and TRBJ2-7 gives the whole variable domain NAGVMQNPRHLVRRRGQEARLRCSPMKGHSHVYWYRQLPEEGLKFMVYLQKENIIDESGMPKERFSAEFPKEGPSILRIQQVVRGDSAAYFCASSVGQGAFEQYFGPGTRLTVT.

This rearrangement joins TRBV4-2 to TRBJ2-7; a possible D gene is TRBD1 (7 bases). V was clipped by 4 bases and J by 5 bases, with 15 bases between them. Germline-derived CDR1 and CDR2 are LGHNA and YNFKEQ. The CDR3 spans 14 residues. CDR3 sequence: CASSPGGAGHEQYF. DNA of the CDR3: TGTGCCAGCAGCCCAGGGGGAGCGGGCCACGAGCAGTACTTC.

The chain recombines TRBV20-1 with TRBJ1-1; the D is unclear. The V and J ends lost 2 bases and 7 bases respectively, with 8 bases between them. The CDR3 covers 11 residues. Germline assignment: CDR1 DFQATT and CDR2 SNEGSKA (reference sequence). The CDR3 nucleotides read TGCAGTGCTAGAAATTCGGTTGAAGCTTTCTTT. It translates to CSARNSVEAFF.